By its share, the clone carrying this TCR beta chain is medium-sized. The antigen is unknown. As to treatment: approximately nine-day PBMC culture with coronavirus spike peptide pools or control peptides (ViraFEST assay). Before the COVID-19 pandemic (2011-2018), CD4+ T cells were obtained from the unexposed donor. This record comes from a study of vaccination and CD4 T cells after COVID-19. Study details: The study enrolled six male and four female convalescents, two of whom were Hispanic. Controls had a CEFX pool, an HIV-1 Nef pool, or no peptide added.

Sequenced with the Oncomine TCR Beta short-read assay was DNA taken from cultured CD4+ T cells. In this case, cultured CD4+ T cells provided the extracted genomic DNA. Each CDR3 protein is one row after TCRdb ran MiXCR on the PCR reads. The table includes fewer than 3,000 distinct CDR3 sequences, around a sixth detected once. Source material: CD4+ T cells from blood, cultured in vitro. The origin of this receptor is a human donor in good health.

The CDR3 DNA sequence: TGCAGTGCCCCCCCTCGGGGGGTAAGCAATCAGCCCCAGCATTTT. Amino acids: CSAPPRGVSNQPQHF. The V gene is TRBV20-1, the J gene TRBJ1-5, with D maybe TRBD1 (5 bases). In germline, CDR1 is DFQATT, CDR2 SNEGSKA (reference sequence). CDR3 size: 15 residues. The V end lost 6 bases, the J end lost 1 base, and 16 bases lay between the germline ends.